This passage covers 13 T cell receptor beta chains from one sample sequenced in a study of CD8 T cells in Susac syndrome. Random hexamers served to reverse transcribe roughly 0.45 to 1 ug RNA. Via MiXCR, TCRdb re-called the immunoSEQ multiplex PCR reads, giving one row per CDR3 protein. The sample lists 170,000 or so distinct CDR3 sequences; roughly 92% were seen once. Input material: CD4+ T cells from PBMCs. The receptors shown here come from a human donor with multiple sclerosis.

The rearrangement joins TRBV12-3 or TRBV12-4 to TRBJ2-1; 8 bases agree with TRBD2. The CDR3 contains 15 residues. The J segment lost 8 bases and the V segment lost 5 bases, leaving 11 bases of the junction unmatched. CDR3 amino acids: CASSRSSGSVDEQFF. The CDR3 nucleotides read TGTGCCAGCAGTCGCTCAAGCGGGAGTGTCGATGAGCAGTTCTTC.

This chain uses TRBV6-5 with TRBJ2-3; D possibly corresponds to TRBD2 (6 bases). The CDR3 totals 15 residues. The germline V gene encodes CDR1 MNHEY and CDR2 SVGAGI. Deletions cut 5 bases from V and 1 base from J, with 13 bases between. The CDR3 sequence is CASSPARGGTDTQYF. CDR3 DNA: TGTGCCAGCAGTCCCGCCCGCGGGGGCACAGATACGCAGTATTTT.

This chain uses TRBV5-6 with TRBJ1-2; the D gene is possibly TRBD1 (5 bases). Germline CDR1 reads SGHDT; CDR2 reads YYEEEE. CDR3 length equals 14 residues. V was pared by 1 base and J by 8 bases, with 15 bases between. CDR3: CASSLQGVIGGYTF. CDR3 DNA sequence: TGTGCCAGCAGCTTGCAGGGTGTCATAGGGGGCTACACCTTC. Looking up the rest from reference TRBV5-6 and TRBJ1-2 gives the full variable domain: DAGVTQSPTHLIKTRGQQVTLRCSPKSGHDTVSWYQQALGQGPQFIFQYYEEEERQRGNFPDRFSGHQFPNYSSELNVNALLLGDSALYLCASSLQGVIGGYTFGSGTRLTVV.

The rearrangement links TRBV12-3 or TRBV12-4 to TRBJ1-2; 7 bases match TRBD1. With 4 bases clipped from V and 4 bases from J, the junction kept 3 bases outside the gene matches. CDR3 length: 13 residues. As DNA, the CDR3 is TGTGCCAGCAGTTCCGGGACAGTCTATGGCTACACCTTC. It encodes CASSSGTVYGYTF.

The chain couples TRBV12-3 or TRBV12-4 to TRBJ1-3; 8 nucleotides align to TRBD1. V dropped 6 bases and J dropped 0; count of bases not matched to a gene: 4. The CDR3 is 15 amino acids. The CDR3 region is CASRPGTGSGNTIYF. The DNA for the CDR3 is TGTGCCAGCAGACCCGGGACAGGCTCTGGAAACACCATATATTTT.

This clonotype was detected only once. This rearrangement joins TRBV18 to TRBJ2-7, with 9 positions matching TRBD1. The length of the CDR3 is 16 residues. The J segment lost 6 bases and the V segment lost 6 bases, leaving 15 bases of the junction unmatched. Germline V lookup: CDR1 KGHSH, CDR2 LQKENI. The CDR3 DNA reads TGTGCCAGCTCCCCTCCCCACGGGACAGGGAACGGCGAGCAGTACTTC. Its protein product is CASSPPHGTGNGEQYF. The full variable domain, its missing parts supplied by reference TRBV18 and TRBJ2-7, is NAGVMQNPRHLVRRRGQEARLRCSPMKGHSHVYWYRQLPEEGLKFMVYLQKENIIDESGMPKERFSAEFPKEGPSILRIQQVVRGDSAAYFCASSPPHGTGNGEQYFGPGTRLTVT.

This clonotype was counted only a few times. This rearrangement joins TRBV12-3 or TRBV12-4 to TRBJ2-3; D could derive from TRBD1 or TRBD2 (5 bases each). This CDR3 is 14 amino acids long. V lost 5 bases to trimming and J lost 1 base, with 10 bases between them. CDR3 protein: CASSPGTRTDTQYF. The CDR3 region has the DNA TGTGCCAGCAGTCCCGGGACCCGCACAGATACGCAGTATTTT.

In DNA, the CDR3 is TGCAGCGTTCCTGTAACAGATACGCAGTATTTT. Protein product: CSVPVTDTQYF. This chain links TRBV29-1 with TRBJ2-3; D not certain. With 5 bases removed from V and 3 bases from J, the gap between germline ends came to 6 bases. The CDR3 loop spans 11 amino acids. Germline V gene data show CDR1 as SQVTM and CDR2 as ANQGSEA.

The J gene is TRBJ2-3, the V gene TRBV9; D is undetermined. The CDR3 contains 15 residues. The germline gives CDR1 SGDLS, CDR2 YYNGEE. V was pared by 0 bases and J by 8 bases, with 16 bases between. The CDR3, as DNA: TGTGCCAGCAGCGTAGGACCTATGGATTATGTTACGCAGTATTTT. Protein product: CASSVGPMDYVTQYF.

This chain links TRBV3-1 with TRBJ1-1; maybe TRBD1 (5 bases). This CDR3 has 14 amino acids. Trimming cost V 2 bases and J 4 bases, with 11 bases left between them. Germline V gives CDR1 LGHDT, CDR2 YNNKEL (reference sequence). In nucleotides, the CDR3 is TGTGCCAGCAGCCAAATAAGGGGAGGCACTGAAGCTTTCTTT. Translated, it gives CASSQIRGGTEAFF.

The genes are TRBV4-3 and TRBJ2-7, with TRBD2 identical over 8 bases. This CDR3 region has 16 residues. Trimming at V came to 0 bases and at J to 2 bases, leaving 6 bases not matched to a gene. Germline V CDR1 and CDR2: LGHNA, YSLEER. CDR3 in DNA: TGCGCCAGCAGCCAAGAGACGGGAGGGGTCGCCTACGAGCAGTACTTC. It codes for CASSQETGGVAYEQYF.

The chain recombines TRBV3-1 with TRBJ2-1; D is unclear. This CDR3 spans 13 amino acids. Deletions cut 4 bases from V and 8 bases from J, with 12 bases between. Germline CDR1 reads LGHDT; CDR2 reads YNNKEL (reference sequence). The CDR3 sequence is CASSPSVGDEQFF. In nucleotides, the CDR3 is TGTGCCAGCAGCCCCTCTGTGGGTGATGAGCAGTTCTTC.

The genes are TRBV5-4 and TRBJ2-1; D tentatively fits TRBD1 or TRBD2 (5 bases each). The CDR3 has 17 amino acids. V lost 2 bases, J lost 3 bases, and 18 bases lay in between. Germline V gene lookup returns CDR1 SGHNT and CDR2 YYREEE (reference sequence). The CDR3 spells CASSLGVIWDLYNEQFF. The CDR3 nucleotides are TGTGCCAGCAGCTTAGGGGTCATCTGGGACCTCTACAATGAGCAGTTCTTC.